The clone carrying this T cell receptor beta chain is judged medium-sized. Method: immunoSEQ multiplex PCR; TCRdb's copy keeps in-frame clones and lacks some. The data contain 13,000 or so clones, 79% of them singletons. Germline V CDR1 and CDR2: MDHEN, SYDVKM. Between the trimmed V and J ends, which lost 3 bases and 4 bases, there was a span of 10 bases. There are 14 residues in the CDR3. This specimen comes from a study of tumor-infiltrating lymphocytes in localized non-small cell lung cancer. This receptor was taken from a human donor with non-small cell lung cancer. The specimen was lung tumor tissue. The rearrangement uses TRBV28 and TRBJ1-3; D is unclear. This CDR3 reads CASSLYVAGNTIYF. DNA of the CDR3: TGTGCCAGCAGTTTGTATGTCGCCGGAAACACCATATATTTT.